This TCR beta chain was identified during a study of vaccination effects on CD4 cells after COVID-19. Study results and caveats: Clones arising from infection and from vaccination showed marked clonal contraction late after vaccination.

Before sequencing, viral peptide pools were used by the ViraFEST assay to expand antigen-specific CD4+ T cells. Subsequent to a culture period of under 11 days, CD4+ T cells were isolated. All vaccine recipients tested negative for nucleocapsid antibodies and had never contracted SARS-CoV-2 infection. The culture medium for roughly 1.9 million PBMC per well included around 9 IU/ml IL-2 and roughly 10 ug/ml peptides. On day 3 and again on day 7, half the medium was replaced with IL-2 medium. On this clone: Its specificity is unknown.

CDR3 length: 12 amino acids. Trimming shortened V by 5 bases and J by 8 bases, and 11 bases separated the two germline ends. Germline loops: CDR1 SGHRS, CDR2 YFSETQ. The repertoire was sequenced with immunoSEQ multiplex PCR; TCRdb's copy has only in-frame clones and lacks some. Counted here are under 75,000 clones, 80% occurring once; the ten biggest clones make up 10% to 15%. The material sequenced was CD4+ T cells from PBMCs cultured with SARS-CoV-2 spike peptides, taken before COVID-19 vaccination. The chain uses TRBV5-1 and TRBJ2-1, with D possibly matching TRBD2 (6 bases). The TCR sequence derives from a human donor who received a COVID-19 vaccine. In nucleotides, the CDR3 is TGCGCCAGCAGGGGGGGTCCGGATGAGCAGTTCTTC. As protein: CASRGGPDEQFF.